Listed below are T cell receptor beta chains from one sample, sequenced in a study of blood T cell repertoires in COVID-19. Using immunoSEQ multiplex PCR, the repertoire was profiled, and TCRdb retains in-frame clones only, with some absent. The data hold about 180,000 clones, with 88% observed a single time. Sequencing used PBMCs or T cells enriched from blood (not recorded which). The receptors originated from a woman aged 18 to 35 who had recovered from COVID-19. Both conserved end residues are part of each CDR3. Fields, in order: clone size, V gene, J gene, D gene, CDR3 DNA, CDR3 protein. A D gene is named only where the DNA matches it firmly. Size is stated for part of the rows, as once, few or many counts, or as a class when the clone is expanded.

clone_size: -
v_call: TRBV25-1
j_call: TRBJ1-6
d_call: TRBD1
cdr3_nt: TGTGCCAGCACCAGGACAGGGTGGAATTCACCCCTCCACTTT
cdr3_aa: CASTRTGWNSPLHF

clone_size: once
v_call: TRBV5-6
j_call: TRBJ2-2
d_call: -
cdr3_nt: TGTGCCAGCAGCTGGGGCATCCCAGCGACCGGGGAGCTGTTTTTT
cdr3_aa: CASSWGIPATGELFF

clone_size: few
v_call: TRBV18
j_call: TRBJ1-1
d_call: -
cdr3_nt: TGTGCCAGCTCAGTCGTCCAGGGGAACACTGAAGCTTTCTTT
cdr3_aa: CASSVVQGNTEAFF

clone_size: -
v_call: TRBV4-2
j_call: TRBJ1-2
d_call: -
cdr3_nt: TGTGCCAGCAGCCAAGATTGGGAGGTAGACTATGGCTACACCTTC
cdr3_aa: CASSQDWEVDYGYTF

clone_size: -
v_call: TRBV15
j_call: TRBJ2-4
d_call: -
cdr3_nt: TGTGCCACCAGCAGAGTTGGGGCAGGGCTAGCCAAAAACATTCAGTACTTC
cdr3_aa: CATSRVGAGLAKNIQYF

clone_size: -
v_call: TRBV4-1
j_call: TRBJ1-1
d_call: -
cdr3_nt: TGCGCCAGCAGCCAAGAATCTCAGGCCCCTGAAGCTTTCTTT
cdr3_aa: CASSQESQAPEAFF

clone_size: once
v_call: TRBV5-1
j_call: TRBJ2-7
d_call: -
cdr3_nt: TGCGCCAGCAGCTACGAAGGGGGTTCTAAGGACGAGCAGTACTTC
cdr3_aa: CASSYEGGSKDEQYF

clone_size: -
v_call: TRBV18
j_call: TRBJ1-1
d_call: -
cdr3_nt: TGTGCCAGCTCACCCCTCGCAGGGGTTGTGGGCACTGAAGCTTTCTTT
cdr3_aa: CASSPLAGVVGTEAFF

clone_size: -
v_call: TRBV5-4
j_call: TRBJ2-7
d_call: TRBD2
cdr3_nt: TGTGCCAGCAGATTAGCGGGGGGCCCCTACGAGCAGTACTTC
cdr3_aa: CASRLAGGPYEQYF

clone_size: -
v_call: TRBV7-8
j_call: TRBJ1-1
d_call: -
cdr3_nt: TGTGCCAGCAGCTTAGCACAGGGAACTAGTGAAGCTTTCTTT
cdr3_aa: CASSLAQGTSEAFF

clone_size: -
v_call: TRBV10-1
j_call: TRBJ2-1
d_call: TRBD2
cdr3_nt: TGCGCCAGCAGTGATGGGGGACTAGCGGGTAGGGGTGAGCAGTTCTTC
cdr3_aa: CASSDGGLAGRGEQFF

clone_size: -
v_call: TRBV6-5
j_call: TRBJ2-4
d_call: TRBD2
cdr3_nt: TGTGCCACCCGGGGGGGCTCCAAAAACATTCAGTACTTC
cdr3_aa: CATRGGSKNIQYF

clone_size: -
v_call: TRBV25-1
j_call: TRBJ1-6
d_call: TRBD1
cdr3_nt: TGTGCCAGCAGTGCGGGACAGGGTGGGACACCCCTCCACTTT
cdr3_aa: CASSAGQGGTPLHF

clone_size: -
v_call: TRBV6-2/TRBV6-3
j_call: TRBJ1-2
d_call: -
cdr3_nt: TGTGCCAGCAGTCGTGGAGGGTACTATGGCTACACCTTC
cdr3_aa: CASSRGGYYGYTF

clone_size: -
v_call: TRBV9
j_call: TRBJ2-1
d_call: TRBD2
cdr3_nt: TGTGCCAGCAGCCCGGGACTAGCGGGGGGAGCTGAGCAGTTCTTC
cdr3_aa: CASSPGLAGGAEQFF

clone_size: -
v_call: TRBV30
j_call: TRBJ2-3
d_call: -
cdr3_nt: TGTGCCTGGAGGGAGGGGCTGTCTAGCACAGATACGCAGTATTTT
cdr3_aa: CAWREGLSSTDTQYF

clone_size: -
v_call: TRBV27
j_call: TRBJ2-3
d_call: -
cdr3_nt: TGTGCCAGCAGTCCACTTCTCGCAGATACGCAGTATTTT
cdr3_aa: CASSPLLADTQYF

clone_size: -
v_call: TRBV2
j_call: TRBJ1-5
d_call: TRBD1
cdr3_nt: TGTGCCAGCAGGGGAGGGACAGGATCCCTTTATAGCAATCAGCCCCAGCATTTT
cdr3_aa: CASRGGTGSLYSNQPQHF

clone_size: -
v_call: TRBV11-2
j_call: TRBJ1-3
d_call: -
cdr3_nt: TGTGCCAGCAGCGCCGGGGGGCACACCATATATTTT
cdr3_aa: CASSAGGHTIYF

clone_size: -
v_call: TRBV6-2/TRBV6-3
j_call: TRBJ1-5
d_call: TRBD1
cdr3_nt: TGTGCCAGCAGCCCGACCGGGACAGGTCTATATCAGCCCCAGCATTTT
cdr3_aa: CASSPTGTGLYQPQHF

clone_size: -
v_call: TRBV27
j_call: TRBJ2-5
d_call: TRBD1
cdr3_nt: TGTGCCAGCAGTTTATCGTGGACAGGGGGCACAGAGACCCAGTACTTC
cdr3_aa: CASSLSWTGGTETQYF

clone_size: -
v_call: TRBV4-2
j_call: TRBJ1-5
d_call: -
cdr3_nt: TGTGCCAGCAGCCAAGATCTAATCGAAAATAGCAATCAGCCCCAGCATTTT
cdr3_aa: CASSQDLIENSNQPQHF